These 20 T cell receptor beta chains came from one sample sequenced in a study of vaccination and CD4 T cells after COVID-19. TCRdb recomputed calls from the PCR reads with MiXCR, one row per CDR3 protein. In the table there are around 20,000 distinct CDR3 sequences, approximately 57% of which are singletons. The source was CD4+ T cells from blood, collected before SARS-CoV-2 vaccination. The receptors come from a human donor who had recovered from COVID-19.

This clonotype was detected a few times. This chain uses TRBV27 with TRBJ2-7; 8 bases agree with TRBD1. Germline CDR1 MNHEY, CDR2 SMNVEV (reference sequence). With 5 bases clipped from V and 0 bases from J, the junction kept 6 bases outside the gene matches. This CDR3 comprises 15 residues. The CDR3 coding sequence is TGTGCCAGCAGTCCTCGACAGGGGTCCTCCTACGAGCAGTACTTC. It is translated as CASSPRQGSSYEQYF.

This clonotype showed up just once. This rearrangement joins TRBV11-2 to TRBJ1-1, with no clear D. The CDR3 loop spans 11 amino acids. Germline V gives CDR1 SGHAT, CDR2 FQNNGV. V lost 10 bases and J 4 bases, leaving 10 bases between the germline ends. CDR3: CATQRTTEAFF. The CDR3, as DNA: TGTGCCACCCAGAGGACCACTGAAGCTTTCTTT. The full variable domain, with the rest looked up from reference TRBV11-2 and TRBJ1-1, is EAGVAQSPRYKIIEKRQSVAFWCNPISGHATLYWYQQILGQGPKLLIQFQNNGVVDDSQLPKDRFSAERLKGVDSTLKIQPAKLEDSAVYLCATQRTTEAFFGQGTRLTVV.

The chain has TRBV7-2 and TRBJ2-7, with D uncertain. The CDR3 has 13 residues. CDR1 is SGHTA, CDR2 FQGNSA, per germline. The V end lost 0 bases, the J end lost 2 bases, and 5 bases lay between the germline ends. The CDR3 DNA reads TGTGCCAGCAGCTTAGCTGCCACCTACGAGCAGTACTTC. It yields the protein CASSLAATYEQYF.

The genes are TRBV15 and TRBJ2-5; a possible D gene is TRBD2 (5 bases). The CDR3 has 13 residues. Germline lookup yields CDR1 LNHNV and CDR2 YYDKDF (reference sequence). Between the trimmed V and J ends, which lost 8 bases and 7 bases, there was a span of 17 bases. CDR3 residues: CATGLGRSRTQYF. CDR3 DNA: TGTGCCACCGGACTCGGGCGGTCCCGGACCCAGTACTTC.

This sequence joins TRBV10-3 and TRBJ1-5, with D tentatively TRBD1 (6 bases). The CDR3 is made up of 15 amino acids. The germline V gene has CDR1 ENHRY and CDR2 SYGVKD. Trimming took 8 bases from V and 2 from J, leaving 16 bases between them. The CDR3 DNA reads as TGTGCCATCCAGGCAACGGGGGCCGGCAATCAGCCCCAGCATTTT. Translated, it gives CAIQATGAGNQPQHF.

This clonotype was picked up a small number of times. The chain uses TRBV20-1 and TRBJ2-5; 14 bases agree with TRBD2. CDR1 and CDR2 from the germline V gene are DFQATT and SNEGSKA (reference sequence). There are 18 residues in the CDR3. With 3 bases clipped from V and 5 bases from J, the junction kept 14 bases outside the gene matches. The chain's CDR3 is CSARGLAGDRGIGETQYF. In nucleotides, the CDR3 is TGCAGTGCTAGGGGACTAGCGGGAGACAGGGGGATTGGGGAGACCCAGTACTTC.

The chain carries TRBV20-1 and TRBJ1-1; D not certain. Germline loops: CDR1 DFQATT, CDR2 SNEGSKA (reference sequence). V was pared by 0 bases and J by 3 bases, with 11 bases between. The CDR3 has 14 residues. Here the CDR3 reads CSARDWGGDTEAFF. CDR3 DNA: TGCAGTGCTAGAGATTGGGGTGGCGACACTGAAGCTTTCTTT.

This clonotype was detected only a few times. The V gene is TRBV7-9, the J gene TRBJ2-7; a weak D match, TRBD2 (6 bases). Germline V gene sequence: CDR1 SEHNR, CDR2 FQNEAQ (reference sequence). CDR3 length equals 15 residues. V lost 1 base and J lost 3, with 13 bases in between. The CDR3 bases are TGTGCCAGCAGCTTAGGGGACTTCCCCGACTACGAGCAGTACTTC. The encoded protein is CASSLGDFPDYEQYF.

The chain joins TRBV29-1 to TRBJ1-2, with 10 nucleotides matching TRBD1. Trimming cost V 7 bases and J 4 bases; bases outside gene matches: 6. CDR1 SQVTM and CDR2 ANQGSEA come from the germline V gene. The CDR3 has 13 amino acids. The CDR3 nucleotides read TGCAGCGCACCGACAGGGGGCGGCTATGGCTACACCTTC. It yields the protein CSAPTGGGYGYTF.

V and J are TRBV21-1 and TRBJ2-7; TRBD1, the table's D call, lacks a check against the DNA. TRBV21-1 is marked as a pseudogene. CDR3 length: 14 amino acids. The CDR3 DNA is TGTGCCAGCAGCGGAGGACAGGGAACCTACGAGCAGTACTTC. Its translation: CASSGGQGTYEQYF.

The V and J genes are TRBV19 and TRBJ2-3; no definite D call. Germline V gene data show CDR1 as LNHDA and CDR2 as SQIVND (reference sequence). The CDR3 contains 14 residues. V shed 5 bases and J shed 2 bases, with 11 bases lying between them. The CDR3 sequence: CASSRADNTDTQYF. CDR3 sequence (DNA): TGTGCCAGTAGTCGTGCAGATAACACAGATACGCAGTATTTT.

This clonotype showed up just once. The gene calls are TRBV11-2 and TRBJ2-1; 8 bases match TRBD1. J lost 0 bases, V lost 4 bases, and 2 bases had no gene match. This CDR3 region has 15 residues. Germline CDR1 is SGHAT and CDR2 is FQNNGV. The CDR3 loop reads CASSYTGGSYNEQFF. CDR3 sequence (DNA): TGTGCCAGCAGCTACACAGGGGGCTCCTACAATGAGCAGTTCTTC.

This clonotype qualifies as medium-sized (0.01 to 0.1%). The chain recombines TRBV7-8 with TRBJ1-6, with 7 bases that match TRBD1. The CDR3 consists of 19 residues. With 2 bases clipped from V and 4 bases from J, the junction kept 14 bases outside the gene matches. Looked up from germline, CDR1 is SGHVS and CDR2 is FQNEAQ. This CDR3 reads CASSLIIRDRKPYNSPLHF. The CDR3 coding sequence is TGTGCCAGCAGCTTAATTATTAGGGACAGAAAGCCGTATAATTCACCCCTCCACTTT.

V is TRBV9 and J is TRBJ1-6; 8 bases map to TRBD1. The CDR3 is 15 amino acids. Unmatched junction bases numbered 2, after V lost 0 bases and J lost 6 bases. Germline V gives CDR1 SGDLS, CDR2 YYNGEE. CDR3 DNA: TGTGCCAGCAGCGTAGACCAGGGGGCTAATTCACCCCTCCACTTT. Encoded protein: CASSVDQGANSPLHF.

This rearrangement joins TRBV4-1 to TRBJ1-3; D perhaps matches TRBD1 (6 bases). V gave up 7 bases and J gave up 2 bases, with 12 bases separating them. Germline CDR1 is MGHRA and CDR2 is YSYEKL. The CDR3 loop spans 14 amino acids. In DNA form, the CDR3 reads TGCGCCAGCATGGACTACAGGGCTGGAAACACCATATATTTT. Its protein product is CASMDYRAGNTIYF.

This chain joins TRBV19 and TRBJ1-2; a possible D gene is TRBD1 (6 bases). V lost 3 bases to trimming and J lost 4 bases, with 18 bases between them. Germline V gives CDR1 LNHDA, CDR2 SQIVND (reference sequence). The CDR3 contains 16 residues. CDR3 loop: CASSIGTFISGYGYTF. The CDR3 DNA reads TGTGCCAGTAGTATCGGGACATTTATCTCGGGCTATGGCTACACCTTC.

This rearrangement joins TRBV28 to TRBJ1-5; TRBD1 might be the D (6 bases). The CDR3 contains 17 residues. The germline V and J ends were trimmed by 1 base and 0 bases, with 13 bases remaining between them. CDR1 is MDHEN, CDR2 SYDVKM, per germline. In nucleotides, the CDR3 is TGTGCCAGCAGTTTATATCGGGGACATAGTAGCAATCAGCCCCAGCATTTT. Translated, it gives CASSLYRGHSSNQPQHF.

The V call is TRBV20-1, the J call TRBJ2-5; 7 nucleotides line up with TRBD2. V lost 6 bases and J lost 5; bases outside the gene matches: 12. Germline V CDR1 and CDR2: DFQATT, SNEGSKA (reference sequence). CDR3 length: 14 residues. CDR3: CSARKSGTTETQYF. The CDR3 DNA follows: TGCAGTGCGCGGAAGTCCGGGACTACCGAGACCCAGTACTTC.

This clonotype has more than one count but fewer than ten. The V call is TRBV20-1, the J call TRBJ2-7; 7 bases agree with TRBD2. J was trimmed by 3 bases and V by 2 bases; bases with no gene match: 4. CDR3 length equals 13 residues. CDR1 DFQATT and CDR2 SNEGSKA come from the germline V gene (reference sequence). In DNA form, the CDR3 reads TGCAGTGCTAGATGGCTAGCGGTCTACGAGCAGTACTTC. Translation gives CSARWLAVYEQYF.

The V and J genes are TRBV20-1 and TRBJ2-5; a weak D match, TRBD1 (6 bases). CDR1 is DFQATT and CDR2 is SNEGSKA in the germline V gene (reference sequence). The CDR3 consists of 15 residues. With 4 bases removed from V and 1 base from J, the gap between germline ends came to 16 bases. This CDR3 is CSANPTGTFQETQYF. Written as DNA, the CDR3 is TGCAGTGCTAACCCCACAGGGACCTTCCAAGAGACCCAGTACTTC.